The TCR beta chain under discussion was sequenced for a study of PD-1 blockade in mismatch repair-deficient tumors. Clones were sequenced by immunoSEQ multiplex PCR, and TCRdb holds only the in-frame ones, with some missing. The data hold about 79,000 clones, with approximately 80% observed a single time. Concerning this clone itself: Germline and junction disagree at one end, which may indicate a read error.

All patients were mismatch repair deficient, assessed by either PCR or immunohistochemistry. There are 13 residues in the CDR3. Germline lookup yields CDR1 SSHAT and CDR2 FNYEAQ (reference sequence). Specimen: peripheral blood, collected 44 weeks after starting pembrolizumab. The sequence came from an adult with mismatch repair-deficient cancer. The genes are TRBV7-7 and TRBJ2-1; D uncertain. In nucleotides, the CDR3 is TGTGCTAGCAGCTTAGACGCGTACAATGAGCAGTTCTTC. This codes for CASSLDAYNEQFF.